The 15 T cell receptor beta chains presented below share a single source sample, sequenced in a study of blood T cells in healthy people across ages. A second roughly 6 to 11 cycle PCR used barcoded and J-beta primers. TCRdb passed the 5' RACE reads through MiXCR, listing each CDR3 protein once. The table lists under 2,000,000 distinct CDR3 sequences, 40% to 55% of them singletons. The material sequenced was blood. These receptors originate from a woman in her 40s in good health.

With regard to this clonotype: Sequence at one end of the junction differs from germline and may be a read error. The chain joins TRBV29-1 to TRBJ2-3, with D unclear. Germline assignment: CDR1 SQVTM and CDR2 ANQGSEA. The CDR3 consists of 15 residues. CDR3 amino acids: CGVDGFSPSVDTQYF. CDR3 coding DNA: TGCGGCGTTGATGGCTTCTCCCCAAGCGTGGATACGCAGTATTTT.

The rearrangement joins TRBV6-8 to TRBJ2-7; 9 positions agree with TRBD1. Germline V CDR1 and CDR2: MNHGY, SAAAGT. The CDR3 totals 16 residues. Germline trimming cut 4 bases from V and 3 bases from J; bases unmatched to any gene: 10. The DNA of the CDR3 is TGTGCCAGCAGTTCGACCGGACAGGGGAACATCTACGAGCAGTACTTC. Its translation: CASSSTGQGNIYEQYF.

In this sample, this clonotype turned up a few times. V and J are TRBV29-1 and TRBJ1-2; TRBD1 might be the D (6 bases). Germline V gene data show CDR1 as SQVTM and CDR2 as ANQGSEA. V lost 5 bases and J 6 bases, leaving 16 bases between the germline ends. This CDR3 has 13 amino acids. As DNA, the CDR3 is TGCAGCGTTCCTCAGGGGACCCGGGATGGCTACACCTTC. It codes for CSVPQGTRDGYTF.

The count of this clonotype is one. This chain joins TRBV7-2 and TRBJ1-2; D gene ambiguous. CDR1 SGHTA and CDR2 FQGNSA come from the germline V gene. The length of the CDR3 is 13 residues. Trimming took 1 base from V and 12 from J, leaving 15 bases between them. For the CDR3, the DNA is TGTGCCAGCAGCTTAGTTAATAAAGTACCAAACACCTTC. It encodes CASSLVNKVPNTF.

Details on this clonotype: This may be a read error: a much more frequent sequence differs by one nucleotide. This chain connects TRBV6-2 or TRBV6-3 to TRBJ2-3; 8 bases line up with TRBD1. The CDR3 sequence is 15 residues long. Trimming at V came to 8 bases and at J to 4 bases, leaving 11 bases not matched to a gene. Germline V gene sequence: CDR1 MNHEY, CDR2 SVGEGT. CDR3 amino acids: CASGGSGGNADTQYF. The CDR3 DNA reads as TGTGCCAGCGGAGGATCAGGGGGCAACGCAGATACGCAGTATTTT.

This clonotype has a handful of counts. V and J are TRBV6-5 and TRBJ1-2; 7 positions match TRBD1. Germline CDR1 and CDR2: MNHEY and SVGAGI. V trimming: 0 bases; J trimming: 8 bases; junction bases outside the gene matches: 12. The length of the CDR3 is 16 residues. DNA of the CDR3: TGTGCCAGCAGTTACTCGAAGGGGGCCAGGGGGGGAGGCTACACCTTC. As protein: CASSYSKGARGGGYTF.

The chain links TRBV20-1 to TRBJ1-1, with 8 nucleotides matching TRBD1. V lost 5 bases to trimming and J lost 4 bases; unmatched junction nucleotides: 3. CDR3 length: 12 residues. In germline, CDR1 is DFQATT, CDR2 SNEGSKA (reference sequence). The CDR3 protein is CSALDRVTEAFF. Written as DNA, the CDR3 is TGCAGTGCTCTGGACAGGGTCACTGAAGCTTTCTTT.

V is TRBV27 and J is TRBJ2-7; 8 bases are shared with TRBD1. This CDR3 is 15 amino acids long. The germline CDR1 and CDR2 sequences are MNHEY and SMNVEV (reference sequence). The V gene end was trimmed by 0 bases and the J gene end by 5 bases; junction bases not matched to a gene: 6. In nucleotides, the CDR3 is TGTGCCAGCAGTTTATCGTGGACAGGGTCCGACGAGCAGTACTTC. The encoded protein is CASSLSWTGSDEQYF.

V is TRBV6-6 and J is TRBJ1-2, with TRBD1 matching over 7 bases. Trimming took 5 bases from V and 3 from J; bases not matched to a gene: 9. CDR1 and CDR2 from the germline V gene are MNHNY and SVGAGI (reference sequence). This CDR3 has 15 residues. CDR3 region: CASSDGTVGDYGYTF. CDR3 bases: TGTGCCAGCAGTGACGGGACAGTCGGAGACTATGGCTACACCTTC.

J is TRBJ2-1 and V is TRBV5-1; TRBD1 matches 9 bases. The J segment lost 10 bases and the V segment lost 1 base, leaving 18 bases of the junction unmatched. The CDR3 extends over 18 amino acids. Per the germline V gene, CDR1 is SGHRS and CDR2 is YFSETQ. The CDR3 coding sequence is TGCGCCAGCAGCTTGCCGAGCTTAACAGGGGGCGTCTCTCTCGAGCAGTTCTTC. Translation: CASSLPSLTGGVSLEQFF.

The chain joins TRBV28 to TRBJ1-1; D is uncertain. The CDR3 sequence is 15 residues long. Germline V gene data show CDR1 as MDHEN and CDR2 as SYDVKM. Trimming cost V 2 bases and J 0 bases, with 10 bases left between them. The CDR3 loop is CASSLTPEMNTEAFF. Here the CDR3 DNA reads TGTGCCAGCAGTTTAACCCCGGAGATGAACACTGAAGCTTTCTTT.

There are a few counts of this clonotype. The chain is built from TRBV18 and TRBJ2-5; 8 nucleotides match TRBD2. The J segment lost 2 bases and the V segment lost 2 bases, leaving 7 bases of the junction unmatched. The germline gives CDR1 KGHSH, CDR2 LQKENI. This CDR3 spans 16 amino acids. CDR3 sequence: CASSPMGTSGQETQYF. Here the CDR3 DNA reads TGTGCCAGCTCACCAATGGGGACTAGTGGACAAGAGACCCAGTACTTC.

The chain couples TRBV15 to TRBJ1-1; unclear D gene. The CDR3 has 15 amino acids. Germline CDR1 is LNHNV and CDR2 is YYDKDF (reference sequence). V gave up 1 base and J gave up 4 bases, with 13 bases separating them. In DNA form, the CDR3 reads TGTGCCACCAGCAGAGCGAAGGGAATCGGCACTGAAGCTTTCTTT. This codes for CATSRAKGIGTEAFF.

The J gene is TRBJ1-2, the V gene TRBV12-3 or TRBV12-4; possible D gene TRBD1, 6 bases. The V end lost 6 bases, the J end lost 8 bases, and 10 bases lay between the germline ends. CDR3 length: 11 amino acids. The chain's CDR3 is CASRQGWGYTF. The CDR3 bases are TGTGCCAGCAGACAGGGATGGGGCTACACCTTC.

This clonotype came up a few times. This chain links TRBV7-9 with TRBJ2-3; D possibly corresponds to TRBD2 (6 bases). CDR3 length: 16 amino acids. V lost 2 bases and J 1 base, leaving 13 bases between the germline ends. Germline values: CDR1 SEHNR, CDR2 FQNEAQ (reference sequence). CDR3 nucleotide sequence: TGTGCCAGCAGCTTAAGAAGACGCGGGGGCACAGATACGCAGTATTTT. Translated, it gives CASSLRRRGGTDTQYF.